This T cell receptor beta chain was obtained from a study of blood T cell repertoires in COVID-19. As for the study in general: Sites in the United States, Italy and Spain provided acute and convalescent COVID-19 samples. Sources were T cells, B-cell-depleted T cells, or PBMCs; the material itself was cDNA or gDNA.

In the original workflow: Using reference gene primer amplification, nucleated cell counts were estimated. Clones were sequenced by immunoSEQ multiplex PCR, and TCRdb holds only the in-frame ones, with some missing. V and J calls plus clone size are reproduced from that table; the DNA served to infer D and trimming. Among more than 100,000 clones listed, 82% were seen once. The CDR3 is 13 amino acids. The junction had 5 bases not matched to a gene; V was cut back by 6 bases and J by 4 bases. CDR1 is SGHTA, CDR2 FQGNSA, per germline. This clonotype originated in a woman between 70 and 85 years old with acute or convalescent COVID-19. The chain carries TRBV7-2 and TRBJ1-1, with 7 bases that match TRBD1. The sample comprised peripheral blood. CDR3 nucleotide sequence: TGTGCCAGCAGATCTACAGGGGCCACTGAAGCTTTCTTT. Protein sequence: CASRSTGATEAFF.